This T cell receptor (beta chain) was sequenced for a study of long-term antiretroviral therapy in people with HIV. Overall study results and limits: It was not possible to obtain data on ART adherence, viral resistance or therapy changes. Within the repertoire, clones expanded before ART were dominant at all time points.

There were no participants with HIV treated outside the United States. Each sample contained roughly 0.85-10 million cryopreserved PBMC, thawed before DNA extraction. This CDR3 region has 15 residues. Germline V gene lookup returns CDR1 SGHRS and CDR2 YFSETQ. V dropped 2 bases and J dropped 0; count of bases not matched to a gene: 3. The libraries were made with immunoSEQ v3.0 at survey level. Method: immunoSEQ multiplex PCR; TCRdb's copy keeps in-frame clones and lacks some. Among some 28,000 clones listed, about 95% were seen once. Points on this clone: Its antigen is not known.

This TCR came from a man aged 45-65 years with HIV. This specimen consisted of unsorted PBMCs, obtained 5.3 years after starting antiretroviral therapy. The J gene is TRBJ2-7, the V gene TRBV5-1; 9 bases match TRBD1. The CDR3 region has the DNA TGCGCCAGCAGCTTAGGACAGGGGAGCTCCTACGAGCAGTACTTC. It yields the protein CASSLGQGSSYEQYF.